Following are 17 T cell receptor beta chains from one sample sequenced in a study of Ad26.COV2.S vaccination and SARS-CoV-2 variants. TCRdb's copy holds only in-frame clones and misses some; the assay was immunoSEQ multiplex PCR. Among about 680,000 clones listed, about 89% were seen once. The treatment here: approximately 18 received Ad26.COV2.S at low or high dose, single or two shots; about 5 received placebo; per-sample allocation not given. Material that was analyzed had been drawn on day 63 after the first vaccine or placebo injection. This sample comprised peripheral blood, obtained in a trial of Ad26.COV2.S vaccine versus placebo. The receptors were sampled from a person aged 18-65 years who received the Ad26.COV2.S COVID-19 vaccine or a placebo.

The chain combines TRBV30 with TRBJ2-4; perhaps TRBD1 as D (7 bases). This CDR3 spans 15 amino acids. From germline, CDR1 is GTSNPN and CDR2 SVGIG (reference sequence). The V end was cut by 2 bases, the J end by 6 bases, with 17 bases between. For the CDR3, the DNA is TGTGCCTGGAGTCAGGGGGGTAATGTTGCAAACATTCAGTACTTC. This translates into CAWSQGGNVANIQYF.

As regards this clone: The same CDR3 is also encoded by other DNA sequences in this sample. The V gene is TRBV6-5, the J gene TRBJ1-6; TRBD1 agrees at 9 bases. The CDR3 length is 15 residues. The V segment lost 6 bases and the J segment 7 bases; nucleotides outside the gene matches: 7. CDR1 is MNHEY, CDR2 SVGAGI, per germline. The CDR3 DNA reads as TGTGCCAGCAGCCGCCGGGGACAGGGAAATTCACCCCTCCACTTT. Translation: CASSRRGQGNSPLHF.

This clone was counted ten times or more. The V call is TRBV11-2, the J call TRBJ2-7; D may be TRBD1 (6 bases). The CDR3 contains 16 residues. Trimming took 1 base from V and 5 from J, leaving 18 bases between them. Germline loops: CDR1 SGHAT, CDR2 FQNNGV. In nucleotides, the CDR3 is TGTGCCAGCAGCTTAGGTTCAGGGGCCGCCGGCCACGAGCAGTACTTC. Protein: CASSLGSGAAGHEQYF.

The rearrangement links TRBV3-1 (or the pseudogene TRBV3-2) to TRBJ2-1; D gene ambiguous. Germline V gives CDR1 LGHDT, CDR2 YNNKEL (reference sequence). The V gene lost 0 bases and the J gene lost 0 bases, with 9 bases spanning the gap. The CDR3 totals 16 residues. CDR3 coding DNA: TGTGCCAGCAGCCAAGATCCCAGGAGCTCCTACAATGAGCAGTTCTTC. This codes for CASSQDPRSSYNEQFF.

This chain connects TRBV18 to TRBJ2-7; 8 bases are shared with TRBD1. The germline gives CDR1 KGHSH, CDR2 LQKENI. CDR3 length: 14 residues. With 3 bases clipped from V and 6 bases from J, the junction kept 7 bases outside the gene matches. The CDR3 here is CASSPGQEYSEQYF. In nucleotides, the CDR3 is TGTGCCAGCTCACCGGGACAGGAGTATTCCGAGCAGTACTTC.

This clone appeared a few times. This sample includes further DNA sequences coding for the same CDR3. The rearrangement uses TRBV3-1 (or the pseudogene TRBV3-2) and TRBJ2-5; D is ambiguous. The V and J ends lost 2 bases and 4 bases respectively, with 2 bases between them. Per germline, CDR1 LGHDT and CDR2 YNNKEL (reference sequence). The CDR3 consists of 11 residues. In nucleotides, the CDR3 is TGTGCCAGCAGCCAAAGAGAGACCCAGTACTTC. As protein: CASSQRETQYF.

As concerns this clone: This sample also contains other DNA sequences that code for the same CDR3. The rearrangement joins TRBV7-9 to TRBJ1-2; 8 positions match TRBD1. CDR3 length equals 12 residues. Germline trimming cut 5 bases from V and 5 bases from J; bases unmatched to any gene: 1. The germline V gene encodes CDR1 SEHNR and CDR2 FQNEAQ (reference sequence). As DNA, the CDR3 is TGTGCCAGCAGCAGGACAGGGTATGGCTACACCTTC. Translation gives CASSRTGYGYTF.

The chain is built from TRBV10-3 and TRBJ1-1, with TRBD1 identical over 8 bases. J was trimmed by 1 base and V by 5 bases; bases with no gene match: 3. The CDR3 is made up of 14 amino acids. The germline V gene encodes CDR1 ENHRY and CDR2 SYGVKD. DNA of the CDR3: TGTGCCATCAGTACGGGACAGGAGAACACTGAAGCTTTCTTT. Residues: CAISTGQENTEAFF.

The V call is TRBV21-1, the J call TRBJ2-7. TRBV21-1 constitutes a pseudogene. CDR3 length equals 11 residues. In DNA, the CDR3 is TGTGCCAGCAGCTCACCCTACGAGCAGTACTTC. This gives the protein CASSSPYEQYF.

The chain is built from TRBV6-7 and TRBJ1-1; tentative D call: TRBD1 (6 bases). TRBV6-7 counts as an open reading frame of uncertain function. Trimming left V 1 base short and J 5 bases short, with 14 bases between. This CDR3 comprises 15 residues. CDR3 sequence (DNA): TGTGCCAGCAGTTACTTAACAGGGTGGAGGACTGAAGCTTTCTTT. Amino acid sequence: CASSYLTGWRTEAFF.

On this clone: One base away lies a much larger clone, so this may be a sequencing read error. The rearrangement links TRBV6-2 or TRBV6-3 to TRBJ1-2, with D perhaps matching TRBD1 (5 bases). From germline, CDR1 is MNHEY and CDR2 SVGEGT. The CDR3 is 13 residues long. Between the trimmed V and J ends, which lost 4 bases and 2 bases, there was a span of 8 bases. The DNA of the CDR3 is TGTGCCAGCAGTTCCAGGGCAAACTATGGCTACACCTTC. Amino acids: CASSSRANYGYTF.

V usage is TRBV21-1 and J usage is TRBJ1-3; whether TRBD1, the table's D call, matches the DNA was not checked. TRBV21-1 is a recognized pseudogene. CDR3 length equals 14 residues. CDR3 nucleotides: TGTGCCAGCAGCAAAACAAGCTCTGGAAACACCATATATTTT. Translating it yields CASSKTSSGNTIYF.

The chain is built from TRBV7-8 and TRBJ2-7, with a possible D match to TRBD2 (6 bases). V was cut by 1 base and J by 3 bases, with 13 bases left in between. CDR3 length equals 15 residues. Germline V lookup: CDR1 SGHVS, CDR2 FQNEAQ. CDR3 sequence (DNA): TGTGCCAGCAGCTTAGTGGGGCAGGGAGGCTACGAGCAGTACTTC. Translation: CASSLVGQGGYEQYF.

The chain combines TRBV6-6 with TRBJ1-6, with D unresolved. The V end was cut by 0 bases, the J end by 5 bases, with 5 bases between. Germline V gene lookup returns CDR1 MNHNY and CDR2 SVGAGI (reference sequence). The CDR3 sequence is 14 residues long. The CDR3 protein is CASSYSGDNSPLHF. In DNA form, the CDR3 reads TGTGCCAGCAGTTACTCGGGTGATAATTCACCCCTCCACTTT.

The chain uses TRBV25-1 and TRBJ1-1, with D unclear. The CDR3 runs to 13 residues. Germline lookup yields CDR1 MGHDK and CDR2 SYGVNS. Trimming took off 5 bases at V and 4 bases at J, with 11 bases between the two ends. CDR3 sequence reads: CASSPPPGTEAFF. The CDR3 region has the DNA TGTGCCAGCAGTCCTCCCCCGGGCACTGAAGCTTTCTTT.

With regard to this clone: This CDR3 is also generated by other DNA sequences in the sample. The gene calls are TRBV10-3 and TRBJ2-7, with D perhaps being TRBD1 or TRBD2 (5 bases each). The V gene's germline CDR1 is ENHRY and CDR2 SYGVKD. The CDR3 extends over 13 amino acids. The ends were cut back, 4 bases at V and 4 bases at J, with 11 bases in the middle. The CDR3 is CAISVGEGYEQYF. CDR3 nucleotide sequence: TGTGCCATCAGTGTAGGTGAGGGGTACGAGCAGTACTTC.

The chain has TRBV3-1 (or the pseudogene TRBV3-2) and TRBJ2-7; D ambiguous. The V gene's germline CDR1 is LGHDT and CDR2 YNNKEL (reference sequence). CDR3 length equals 14 residues. V was pared by 1 base and J by 0 bases, with 7 bases between. CDR3 DNA: TGTGCCAGCAGCCAAGTGGTCACCTCCTACGAGCAGTACTTC. It translates to CASSQVVTSYEQYF.